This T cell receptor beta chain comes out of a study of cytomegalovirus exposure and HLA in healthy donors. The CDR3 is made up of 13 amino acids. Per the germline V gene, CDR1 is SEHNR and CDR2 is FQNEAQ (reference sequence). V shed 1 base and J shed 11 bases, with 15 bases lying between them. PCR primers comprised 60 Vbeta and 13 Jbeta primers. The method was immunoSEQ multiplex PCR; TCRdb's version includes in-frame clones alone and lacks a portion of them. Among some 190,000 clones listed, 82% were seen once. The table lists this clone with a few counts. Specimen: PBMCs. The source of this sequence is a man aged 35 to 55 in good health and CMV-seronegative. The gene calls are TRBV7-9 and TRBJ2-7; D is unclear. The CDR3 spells CASSLDDFSVKYF. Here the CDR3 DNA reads TGTGCCAGCAGCTTAGATGACTTTTCCGTGAAGTACTTC.